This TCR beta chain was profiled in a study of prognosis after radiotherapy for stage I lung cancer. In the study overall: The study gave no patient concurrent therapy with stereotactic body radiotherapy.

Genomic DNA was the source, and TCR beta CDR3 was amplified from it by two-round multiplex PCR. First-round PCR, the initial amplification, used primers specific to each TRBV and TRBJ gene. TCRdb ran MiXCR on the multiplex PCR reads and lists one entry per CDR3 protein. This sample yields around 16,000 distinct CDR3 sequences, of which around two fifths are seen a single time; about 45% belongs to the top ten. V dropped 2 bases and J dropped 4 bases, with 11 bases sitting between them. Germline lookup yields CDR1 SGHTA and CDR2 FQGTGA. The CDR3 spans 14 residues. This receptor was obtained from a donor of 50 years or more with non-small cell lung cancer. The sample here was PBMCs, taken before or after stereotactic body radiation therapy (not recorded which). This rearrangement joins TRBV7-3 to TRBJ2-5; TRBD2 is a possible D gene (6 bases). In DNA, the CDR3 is TGTGCCAGCAGCTTAGGGGGGAGAACAGAGACCCAGTACTTC. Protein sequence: CASSLGGRTETQYF.